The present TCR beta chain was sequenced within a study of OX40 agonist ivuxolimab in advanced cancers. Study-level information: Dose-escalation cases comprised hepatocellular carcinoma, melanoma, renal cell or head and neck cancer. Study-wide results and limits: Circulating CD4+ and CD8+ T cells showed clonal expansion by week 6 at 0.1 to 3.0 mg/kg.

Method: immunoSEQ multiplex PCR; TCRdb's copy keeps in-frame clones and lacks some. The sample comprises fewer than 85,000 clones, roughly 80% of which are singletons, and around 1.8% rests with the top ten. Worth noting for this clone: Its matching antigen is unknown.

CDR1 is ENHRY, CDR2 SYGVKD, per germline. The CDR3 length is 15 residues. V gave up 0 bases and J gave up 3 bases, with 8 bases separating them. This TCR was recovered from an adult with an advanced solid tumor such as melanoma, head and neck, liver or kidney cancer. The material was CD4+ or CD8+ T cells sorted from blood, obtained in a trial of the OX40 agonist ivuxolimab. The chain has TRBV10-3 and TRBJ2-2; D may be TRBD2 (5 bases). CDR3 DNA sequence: TGTGCCATCAGTGAGTCGGAGGTGGACACCGGGGAGCTGTTTTTT. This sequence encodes CAISESEVDTGELFF.